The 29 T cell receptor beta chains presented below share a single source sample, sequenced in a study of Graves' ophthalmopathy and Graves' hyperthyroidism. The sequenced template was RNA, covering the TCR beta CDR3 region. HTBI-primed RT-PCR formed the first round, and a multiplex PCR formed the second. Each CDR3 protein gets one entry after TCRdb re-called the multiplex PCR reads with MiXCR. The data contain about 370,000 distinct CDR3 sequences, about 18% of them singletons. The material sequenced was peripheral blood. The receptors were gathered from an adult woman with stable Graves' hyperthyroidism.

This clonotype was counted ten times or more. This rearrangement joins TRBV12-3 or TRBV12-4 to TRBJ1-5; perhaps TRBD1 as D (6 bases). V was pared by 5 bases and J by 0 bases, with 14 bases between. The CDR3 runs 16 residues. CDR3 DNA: TGTGCCAGCAGTGCCGGGGGACATTATAGCAATCAGCCCCAGCATTTT. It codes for CASSAGGHYSNQPQHF.

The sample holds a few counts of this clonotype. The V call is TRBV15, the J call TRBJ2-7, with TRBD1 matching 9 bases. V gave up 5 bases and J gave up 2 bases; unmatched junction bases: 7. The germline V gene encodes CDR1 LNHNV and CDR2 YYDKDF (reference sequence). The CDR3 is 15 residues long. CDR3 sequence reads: CATSLDGTGTYEQYF. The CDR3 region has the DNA TGTGCCACCAGCCTTGATGGGACAGGGACCTACGAGCAGTACTTC.

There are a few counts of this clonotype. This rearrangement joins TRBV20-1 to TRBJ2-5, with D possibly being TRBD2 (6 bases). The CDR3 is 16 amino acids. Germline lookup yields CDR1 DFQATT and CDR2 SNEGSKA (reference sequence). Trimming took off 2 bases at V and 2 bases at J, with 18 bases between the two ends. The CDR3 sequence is CSARPTWGGAQETQYF. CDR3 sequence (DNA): TGCAGTGCTAGACCCACGTGGGGAGGAGCGCAAGAGACCCAGTACTTC.

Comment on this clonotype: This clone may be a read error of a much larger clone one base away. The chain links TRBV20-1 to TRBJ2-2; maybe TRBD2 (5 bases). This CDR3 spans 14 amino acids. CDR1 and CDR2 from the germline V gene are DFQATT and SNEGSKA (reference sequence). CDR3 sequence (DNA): TGCAGTGCTAGTCGGAACGGCAACACCGGGGAGCTGTGTTTT. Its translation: CSASRNGNTGELCF.

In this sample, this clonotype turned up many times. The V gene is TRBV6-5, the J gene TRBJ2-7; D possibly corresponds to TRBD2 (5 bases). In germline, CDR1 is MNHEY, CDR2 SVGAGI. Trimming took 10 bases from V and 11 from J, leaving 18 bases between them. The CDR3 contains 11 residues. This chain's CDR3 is CATKSGAREYF. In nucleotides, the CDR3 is TGTGCCACAAAATCGGGCGCGAGGGAGTACTTC.

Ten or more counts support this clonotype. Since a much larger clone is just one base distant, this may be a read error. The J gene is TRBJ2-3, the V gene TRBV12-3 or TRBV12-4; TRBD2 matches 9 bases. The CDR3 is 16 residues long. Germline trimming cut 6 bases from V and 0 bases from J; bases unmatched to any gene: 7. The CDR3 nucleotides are TGTGCCAGCAGCCCCATAGCGGGGGCTAGCACAGATACGCAGTATTTT. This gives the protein CASSPIAGASTDTQYF.

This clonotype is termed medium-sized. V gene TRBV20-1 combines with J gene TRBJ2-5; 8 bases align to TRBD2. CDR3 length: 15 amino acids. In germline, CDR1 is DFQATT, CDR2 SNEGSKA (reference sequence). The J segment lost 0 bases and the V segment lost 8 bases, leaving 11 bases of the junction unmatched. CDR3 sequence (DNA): TGCAGTTCGGGGGTGGGCGGGAGGTACCAAGAGACCCAGTACTTC. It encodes CSSGVGGRYQETQYF.

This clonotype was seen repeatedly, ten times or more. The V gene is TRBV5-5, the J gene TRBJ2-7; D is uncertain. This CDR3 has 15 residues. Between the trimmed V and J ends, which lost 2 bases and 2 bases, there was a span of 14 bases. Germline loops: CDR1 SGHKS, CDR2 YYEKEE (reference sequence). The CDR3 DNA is TGTGCCAGCAGCTTACGCCAGGCTAGTACCTACGAGCAGTACTTC. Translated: CASSLRQASTYEQYF.

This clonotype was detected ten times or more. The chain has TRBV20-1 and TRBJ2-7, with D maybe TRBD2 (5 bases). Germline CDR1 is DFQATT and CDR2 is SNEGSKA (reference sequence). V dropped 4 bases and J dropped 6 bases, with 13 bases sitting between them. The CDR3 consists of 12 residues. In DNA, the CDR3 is TGCAGTGCTATCCCCGCGGGCGTCGAGCAGTACTTC. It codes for CSAIPAGVEQYF.

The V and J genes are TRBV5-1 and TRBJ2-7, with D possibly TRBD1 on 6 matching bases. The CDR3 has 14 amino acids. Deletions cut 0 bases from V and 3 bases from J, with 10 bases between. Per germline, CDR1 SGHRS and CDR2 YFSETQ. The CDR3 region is CASSLDREGYEQYF. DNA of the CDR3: TGCGCCAGCAGCTTGGACAGGGAAGGCTACGAGCAGTACTTC.

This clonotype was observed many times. CDR3 sequence: CASSLQGMSYEQYF. The CDR3 bases are TGTGCCAGCAGTTTACAGGGAATGTCCTACGAGCAGTACTTC. This chain joins TRBV28 and TRBJ2-7; a possible D gene is TRBD1 (5 bases). This CDR3 has 14 amino acids. V lost 2 bases and J lost 1, with 9 bases in between. Germline assignment: CDR1 MDHEN and CDR2 SYDVKM. Using reference TRBV28 and TRBJ2-7 for the parts outside the CDR3, the full variable domain is DVKVTQSSRYLVKRTGEKVFLECVQDMDHENMFWYRQDPGLGLRLIYFSYDVKMKEKGDIPEGYSVSREKKERFSLILESASTNQTSMYLCASSLQGMSYEQYFGPGTRLTVT.

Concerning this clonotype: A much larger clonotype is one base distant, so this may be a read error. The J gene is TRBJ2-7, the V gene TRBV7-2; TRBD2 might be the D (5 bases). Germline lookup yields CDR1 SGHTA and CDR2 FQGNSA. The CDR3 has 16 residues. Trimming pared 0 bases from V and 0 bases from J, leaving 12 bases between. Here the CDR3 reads CASSLAFAGPSYEQYF. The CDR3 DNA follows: TGTGCCAGCAGCTTAGCGTTTGCGGGTCCCTCCTACGAGCAGTACTTC.

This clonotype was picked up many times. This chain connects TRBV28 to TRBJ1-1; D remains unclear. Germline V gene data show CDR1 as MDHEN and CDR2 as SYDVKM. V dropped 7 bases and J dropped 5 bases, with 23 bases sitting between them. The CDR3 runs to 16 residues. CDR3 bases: TGTGCCAGCACCCCGATTTTCGGGTACTCGGGAACTGAAGCTTTCTTT. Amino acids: CASTPIFGYSGTEAFF.

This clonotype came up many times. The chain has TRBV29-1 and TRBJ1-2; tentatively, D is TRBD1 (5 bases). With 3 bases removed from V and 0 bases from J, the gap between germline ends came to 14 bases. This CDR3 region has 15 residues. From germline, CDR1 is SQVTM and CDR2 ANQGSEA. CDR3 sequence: CSVEGTADANYGYTF. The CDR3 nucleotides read TGCAGCGTTGAGGGGACGGCAGATGCTAACTATGGCTACACCTTC.

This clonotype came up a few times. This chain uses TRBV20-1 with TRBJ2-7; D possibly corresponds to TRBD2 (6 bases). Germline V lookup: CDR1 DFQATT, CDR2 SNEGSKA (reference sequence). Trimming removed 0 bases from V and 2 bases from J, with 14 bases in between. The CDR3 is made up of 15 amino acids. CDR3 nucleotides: TGCAGTGCTAGAGATCTCTGGCGGGACGCCTACGAGCAGTACTTC. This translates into CSARDLWRDAYEQYF.

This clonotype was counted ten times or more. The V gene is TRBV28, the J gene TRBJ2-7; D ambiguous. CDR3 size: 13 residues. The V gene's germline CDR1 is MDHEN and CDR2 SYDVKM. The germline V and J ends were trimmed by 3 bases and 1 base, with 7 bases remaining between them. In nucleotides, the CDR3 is TGTGCCAGCAGTTTTGCGGATTCCTACGAGCAGTACTTC. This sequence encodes CASSFADSYEQYF.

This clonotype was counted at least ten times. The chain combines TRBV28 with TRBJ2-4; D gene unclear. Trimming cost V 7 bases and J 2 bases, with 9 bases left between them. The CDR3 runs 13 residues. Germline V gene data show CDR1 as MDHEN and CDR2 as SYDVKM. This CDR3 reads CASTSLSKNIQYF. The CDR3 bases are TGTGCCAGCACCTCCCTTTCCAAAAACATTCAGTACTTC.

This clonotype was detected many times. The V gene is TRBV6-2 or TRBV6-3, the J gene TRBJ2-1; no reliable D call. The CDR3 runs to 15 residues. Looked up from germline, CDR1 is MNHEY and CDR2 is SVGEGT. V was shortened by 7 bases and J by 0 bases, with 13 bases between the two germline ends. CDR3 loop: CASTGGFSSYNEQFF. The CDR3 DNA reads TGTGCCAGCACAGGTGGTTTTAGCTCCTACAATGAGCAGTTCTTC.

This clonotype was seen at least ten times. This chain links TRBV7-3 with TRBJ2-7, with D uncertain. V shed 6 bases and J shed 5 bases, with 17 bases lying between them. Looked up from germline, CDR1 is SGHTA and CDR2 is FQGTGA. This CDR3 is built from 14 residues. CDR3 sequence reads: CASSTVGWSDEQYF. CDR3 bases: TGTGCCAGCAGTACCGTAGGGTGGTCAGACGAGCAGTACTTC.

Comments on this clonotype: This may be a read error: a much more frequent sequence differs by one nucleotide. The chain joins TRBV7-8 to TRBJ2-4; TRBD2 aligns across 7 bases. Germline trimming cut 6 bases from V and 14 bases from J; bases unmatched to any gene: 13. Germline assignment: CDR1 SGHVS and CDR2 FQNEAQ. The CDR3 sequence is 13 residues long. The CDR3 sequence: CASRFSGRETKYF. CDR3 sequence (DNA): TGTGCCAGCAGGTTCTCGGGGCGGGAGACCAAGTACTTC.

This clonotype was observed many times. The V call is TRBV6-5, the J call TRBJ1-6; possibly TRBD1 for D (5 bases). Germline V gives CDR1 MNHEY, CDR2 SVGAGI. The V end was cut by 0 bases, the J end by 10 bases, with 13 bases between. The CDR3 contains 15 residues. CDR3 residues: CASSYSKAGYSPLHF. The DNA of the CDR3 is TGTGCCAGCAGTTACTCGAAAGCAGGGTACTCACCCCTCCACTTT.

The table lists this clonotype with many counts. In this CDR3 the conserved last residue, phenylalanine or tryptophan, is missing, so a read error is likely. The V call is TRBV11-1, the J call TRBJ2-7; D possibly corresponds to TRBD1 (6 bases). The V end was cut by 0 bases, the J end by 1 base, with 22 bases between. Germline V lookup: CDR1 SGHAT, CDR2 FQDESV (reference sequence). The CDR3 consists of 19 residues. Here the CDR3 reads CASSLAGRDKGVRSYEQYL. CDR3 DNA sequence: TGTGCCAGCAGCTTAGCTGGTCGGGACAAGGGCGTAAGGTCCTACGAGCAGTACCTC.

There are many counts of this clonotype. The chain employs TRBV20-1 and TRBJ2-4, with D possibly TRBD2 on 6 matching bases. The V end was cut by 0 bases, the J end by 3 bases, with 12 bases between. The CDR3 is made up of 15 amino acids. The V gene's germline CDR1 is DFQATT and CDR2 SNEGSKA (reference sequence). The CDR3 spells CSARDSAGFKNIQYF. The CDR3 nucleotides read TGCAGTGCTAGAGATTCGGCGGGGTTCAAAAACATTCAGTACTTC.

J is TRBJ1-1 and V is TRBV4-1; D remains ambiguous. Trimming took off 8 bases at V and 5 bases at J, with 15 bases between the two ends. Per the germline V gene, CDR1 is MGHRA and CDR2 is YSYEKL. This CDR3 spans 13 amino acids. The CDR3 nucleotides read TGCGCCAGCTCGTTGGCCGAGGAGACTGAAGCTTTCTTT. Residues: CASSLAEETEAFF.

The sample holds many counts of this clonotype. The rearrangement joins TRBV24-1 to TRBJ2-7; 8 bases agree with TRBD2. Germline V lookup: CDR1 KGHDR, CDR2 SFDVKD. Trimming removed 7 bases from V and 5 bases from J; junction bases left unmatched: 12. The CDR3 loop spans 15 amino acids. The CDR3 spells CATSLEVSGTNEQYF. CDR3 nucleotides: TGTGCCACCAGCCTAGAGGTTAGCGGGACCAACGAGCAGTACTTC.

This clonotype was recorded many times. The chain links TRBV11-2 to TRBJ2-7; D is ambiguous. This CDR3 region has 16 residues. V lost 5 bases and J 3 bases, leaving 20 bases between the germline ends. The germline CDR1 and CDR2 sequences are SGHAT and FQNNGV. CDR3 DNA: TGTGCCAGCAGCCTCGAGGCAGTAATTTCTAGCTACGAGCAGTACTTC. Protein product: CASSLEAVISSYEQYF.

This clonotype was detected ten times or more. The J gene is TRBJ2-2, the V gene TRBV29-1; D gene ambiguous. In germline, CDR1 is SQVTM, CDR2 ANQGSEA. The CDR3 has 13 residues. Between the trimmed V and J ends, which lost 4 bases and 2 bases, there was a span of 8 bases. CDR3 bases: TGCAGCGTTGGAGTGCGAAACACCGGGGAGCTGTTTTTT. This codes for CSVGVRNTGELFF.

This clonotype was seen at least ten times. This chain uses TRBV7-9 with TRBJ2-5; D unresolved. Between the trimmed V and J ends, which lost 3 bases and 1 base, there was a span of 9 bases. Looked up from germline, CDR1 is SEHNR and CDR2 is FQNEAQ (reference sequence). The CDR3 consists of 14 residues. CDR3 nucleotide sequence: TGTGCCAGCAGCTTTGGACCGCGCCAAGAGACCCAGTACTTC. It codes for CASSFGPRQETQYF. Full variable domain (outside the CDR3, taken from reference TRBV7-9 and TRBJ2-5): DTGVSQNPRHKITKRGQNVTFRCDPISEHNRLYWYRQTLGQGPEFLTYFQNEAQLEKSRLLSDRFSAERPKGSFSTLEIQRTEQGDSAMYLCASSFGPRQETQYFGPGTRLLVL.

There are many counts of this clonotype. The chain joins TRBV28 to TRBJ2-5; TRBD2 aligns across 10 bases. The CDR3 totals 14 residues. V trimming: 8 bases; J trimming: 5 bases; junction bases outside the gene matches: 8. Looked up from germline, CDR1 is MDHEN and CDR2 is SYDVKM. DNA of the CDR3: TGTGCCAGCCGAGGCGTAGCGGGAGGTGAGACCCAGTACTTC. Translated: CASRGVAGGETQYF.